Shown below are 8 T cell receptor beta chains from a single sample sequenced in a study of blood T cells in healthy people across ages. A second PCR, run for about 7 to 12 cycles, used a sample-barcoded 5' primer plus a J-beta primer mix. TCRdb re-called the 5' RACE reads through MiXCR, storing one row per CDR3 protein. The table lists hundreds of thousands of distinct CDR3 sequences, about 55% of them singletons. Material: blood. The receptor set was obtained from a man of 80 years or more in good health.

The V call is TRBV20-1, the J call TRBJ2-7; 8 nucleotides agree with TRBD2. The V segment lost 5 bases and the J segment 5 bases; nucleotides outside the gene matches: 5. The CDR3 consists of 12 residues. Per the germline V gene, CDR1 is DFQATT and CDR2 is SNEGSKA (reference sequence). The DNA for the CDR3 is TGCAGTGCTTCCGGGACTAGAGACGAGCAGTACTTC. This sequence encodes CSASGTRDEQYF.

This clonotype was detected only a few times. The chain couples TRBV27 to TRBJ2-1, with TRBD1 matching 8 bases. Germline V gene lookup returns CDR1 MNHEY and CDR2 SMNVEV (reference sequence). The CDR3 runs 16 residues. Trimming at V came to 5 bases and at J to 3 bases, leaving 9 bases not matched to a gene. As DNA, the CDR3 is TGTGCCAGCAGTCCGAAGACAGGGGTCGTCTACAATGAGCAGTTCTTC. Amino acid sequence: CASSPKTGVVYNEQFF.

There are a few counts of this clonotype. The rearrangement joins TRBV12-3 or TRBV12-4 to TRBJ2-1, with TRBD1 as a possible D gene (5 bases). Trimming pared 6 bases from V and 15 bases from J, leaving 18 bases between. CDR3 length: 12 amino acids. CDR3 sequence reads: CASSPSTVPGFF. CDR3 bases: TGTGCCAGCAGCCCGTCGACAGTCCCAGGGTTCTTC.

The rearrangement joins TRBV14 to TRBJ2-4, with 11 nucleotides matching TRBD1. Judging by the DNA end, TRBJ2-7 fits better; the J call may be wrong. The CDR3 extends over 17 amino acids. CDR1 and CDR2 from the germline V gene are SGHDN and FVKESK. CDR3 coding DNA: TGTGCCAGCAGCCAAGAAAGGGGACAGGGGGTAATCTACGAGCAGTACTTC. Translated: CASSQERGQGVIYEQYF.

This clonotype was found once. The chain carries TRBV12-3 or TRBV12-4 and TRBJ2-5; 9 nucleotides align to TRBD1. J lost 4 bases, V lost 5 bases, and 8 bases had no gene match. The CDR3 sequence is 15 residues long. The DNA of the CDR3 is TGTGCCAGCAGTGATCCCGGGACAGGGACAGAGACCCAGTACTTC. Translation gives CASSDPGTGTETQYF.

The CDR3 here is CASSIDPAGSEAQYF. CDR3 DNA sequence: TGTGCCAGTAGTATAGATCCGGCAGGGTCGGAGGCCCAGTACTTC. This chain uses TRBV19 with TRBJ2-5; TRBD1 or TRBD2 may be the D gene (5 bases each). The CDR3 runs 15 residues. Trimming stripped 0 bases from V and 9 bases from J, with 17 bases between. Germline V CDR1 and CDR2: LNHDA, SQIVND (reference sequence).

The table lists this clonotype with a count of one. The genes are TRBV6-5 and TRBJ1-1; no clear D. Germline CDR1 is MNHEY and CDR2 is SVGAGI. The ends were cut back, 2 bases at V and 2 bases at J, with 6 bases in the middle. The CDR3 is made up of 13 amino acids. The CDR3: CASSYVPNTEAFF. Here the CDR3 DNA reads TGTGCCAGCAGTTACGTCCCTAACACTGAAGCTTTCTTT.

This clonotype has only one observation. The J gene is TRBJ2-7, the V gene TRBV3-1; D is unclear. Matching the DNA end better, TRBJ2-5 makes the J call doubtful. This CDR3 contains 15 residues. Germline V gene lookup returns CDR1 LGHDT and CDR2 YNNKEL (reference sequence). The CDR3 spells CASSQVSPASETQYF. CDR3 bases: TGTGCCAGCAGCCAAGTTTCCCCAGCGTCGGAGACCCAGTACTTC.